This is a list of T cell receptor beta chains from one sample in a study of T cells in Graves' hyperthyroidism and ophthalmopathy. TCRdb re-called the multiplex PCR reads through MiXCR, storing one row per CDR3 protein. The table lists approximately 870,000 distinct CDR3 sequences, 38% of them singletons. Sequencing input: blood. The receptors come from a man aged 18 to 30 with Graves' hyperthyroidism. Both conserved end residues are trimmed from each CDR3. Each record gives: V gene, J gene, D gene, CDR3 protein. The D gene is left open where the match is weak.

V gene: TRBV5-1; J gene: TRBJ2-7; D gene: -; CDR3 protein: ASSVGTRTPYEQY
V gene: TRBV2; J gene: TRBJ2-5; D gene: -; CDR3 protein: ASSGGVRQETQY
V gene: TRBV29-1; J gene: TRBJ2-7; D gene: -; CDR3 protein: SVETGRNEQY
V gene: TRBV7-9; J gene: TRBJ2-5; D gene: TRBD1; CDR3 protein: ASSRDRRGFQETQY
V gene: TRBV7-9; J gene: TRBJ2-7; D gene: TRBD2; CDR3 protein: ASSLVSGVPYEQY
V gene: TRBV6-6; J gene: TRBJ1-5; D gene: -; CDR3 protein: ASSYSSRVGNQPQH
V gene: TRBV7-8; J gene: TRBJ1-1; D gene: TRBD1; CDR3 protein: ASSLRGLRTEAF
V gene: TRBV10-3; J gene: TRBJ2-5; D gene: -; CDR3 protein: AISEYGRDEETQY
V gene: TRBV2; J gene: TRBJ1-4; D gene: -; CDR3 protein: ASSESLMGATNEKLF
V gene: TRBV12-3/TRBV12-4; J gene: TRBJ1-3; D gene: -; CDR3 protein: ASSFGYSGNTIY
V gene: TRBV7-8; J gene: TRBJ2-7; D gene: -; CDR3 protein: ASSLYSYYEQY
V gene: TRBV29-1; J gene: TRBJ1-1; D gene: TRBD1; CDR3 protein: SVRTGGASF
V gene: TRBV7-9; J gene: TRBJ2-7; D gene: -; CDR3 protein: ASTLSLGAEQY
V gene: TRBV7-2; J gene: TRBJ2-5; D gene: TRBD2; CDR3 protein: ASSFPSGGLETQY
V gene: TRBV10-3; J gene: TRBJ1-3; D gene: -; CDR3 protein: AISEGGTSSGNTIY
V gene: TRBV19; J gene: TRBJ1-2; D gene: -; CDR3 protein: ASSIPGQNYGYT
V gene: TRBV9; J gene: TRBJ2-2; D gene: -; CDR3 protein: ASTGNTGELF
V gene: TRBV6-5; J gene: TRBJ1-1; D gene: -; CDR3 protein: ASSYSRMNTEAF
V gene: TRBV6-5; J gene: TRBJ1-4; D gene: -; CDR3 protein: ASSYLSGEKLF
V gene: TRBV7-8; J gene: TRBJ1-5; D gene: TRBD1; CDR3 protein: ASRGTGAQPQH
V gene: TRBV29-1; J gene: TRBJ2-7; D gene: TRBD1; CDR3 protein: SVEGPRGQGVYEQY
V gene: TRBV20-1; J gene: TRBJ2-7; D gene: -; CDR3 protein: SARASDSTYEQY
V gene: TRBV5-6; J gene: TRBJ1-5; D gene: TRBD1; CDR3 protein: ASSLWGTGVQPQH
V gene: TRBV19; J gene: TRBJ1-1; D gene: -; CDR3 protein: ASSPTDLNTEAF
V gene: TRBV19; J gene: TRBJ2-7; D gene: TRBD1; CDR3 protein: ASSGGQGASEQY
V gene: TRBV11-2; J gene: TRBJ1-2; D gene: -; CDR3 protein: ASSLARSGYT
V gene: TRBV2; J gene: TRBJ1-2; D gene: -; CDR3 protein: ASSRGTVYGYT
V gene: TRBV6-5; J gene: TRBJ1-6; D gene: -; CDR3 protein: ASSETANSPLH
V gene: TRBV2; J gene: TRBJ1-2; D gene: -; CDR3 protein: ASRSQEVDGYT
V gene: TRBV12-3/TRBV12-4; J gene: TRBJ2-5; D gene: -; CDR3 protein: ASSSEFRRETQY
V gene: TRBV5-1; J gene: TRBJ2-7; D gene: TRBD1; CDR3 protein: ASSSTGDPYEQY
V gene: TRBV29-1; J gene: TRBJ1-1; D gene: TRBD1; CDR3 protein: SVPKGDRADTEAF
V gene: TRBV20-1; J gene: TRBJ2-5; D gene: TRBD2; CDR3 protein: SGRMWGDYKETQY
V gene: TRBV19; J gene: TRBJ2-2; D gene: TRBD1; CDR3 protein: ASSIRGSSSGELF
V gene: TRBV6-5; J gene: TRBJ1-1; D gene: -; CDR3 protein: ASSEQDFGRAF
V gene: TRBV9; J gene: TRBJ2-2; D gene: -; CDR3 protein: ASSVDWEPGELF
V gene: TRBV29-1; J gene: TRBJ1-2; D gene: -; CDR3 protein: SPPGVRGYT
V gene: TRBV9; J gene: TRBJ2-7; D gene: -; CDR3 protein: ASSGDVPYEQY
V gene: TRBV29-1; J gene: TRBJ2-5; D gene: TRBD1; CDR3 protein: SVDRDRGRRETQY
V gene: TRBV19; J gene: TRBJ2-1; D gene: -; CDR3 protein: ASATGRGQF
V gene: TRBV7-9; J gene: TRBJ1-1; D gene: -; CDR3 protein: ASSPQGTAGTEAF
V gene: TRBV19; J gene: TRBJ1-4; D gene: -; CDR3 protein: ASSTPGDGKLF
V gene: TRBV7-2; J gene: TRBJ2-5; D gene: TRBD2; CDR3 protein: ASSYREGPRGQETQY
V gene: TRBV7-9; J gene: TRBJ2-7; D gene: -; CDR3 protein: ASSQTGAGEQY
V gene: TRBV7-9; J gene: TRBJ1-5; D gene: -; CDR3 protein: ASRFENQPQH
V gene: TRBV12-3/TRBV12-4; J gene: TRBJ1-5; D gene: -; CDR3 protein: ASSLGGAMSNQPQH
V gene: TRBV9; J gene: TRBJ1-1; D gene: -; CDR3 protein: ASSVDAGTEAF
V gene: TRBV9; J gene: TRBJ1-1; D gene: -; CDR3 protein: ASSLQGGYEAF
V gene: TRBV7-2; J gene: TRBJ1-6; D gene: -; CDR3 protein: ASSPGPLGSPLH
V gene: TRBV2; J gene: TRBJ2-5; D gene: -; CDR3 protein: ASRDGQPGKETQY
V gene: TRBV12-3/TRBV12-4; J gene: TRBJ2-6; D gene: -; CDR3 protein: ASSGGLNSGANVLT
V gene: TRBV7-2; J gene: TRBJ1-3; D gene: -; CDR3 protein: ASSLVESISGNTIY